This T cell receptor beta chain was profiled in a study of Tregs in tolerant kidney transplant recipients. In regard to this clone: Its antigen is not identified.

Study results and caveats: For some patients, primers changed over time, blocking nucleotide-level comparison. Few patients were studied, so findings need validation in larger groups.

TCRdb's copy holds only in-frame clones and misses some; the assay was immunoSEQ multiplex PCR. The sample holds 100,000 to 130,000 clones, 90% seen once. Sequenced here: CD4+ T cells from blood, sampled before the transplant. This TCR came from a human donor who received a combined kidney and bone marrow transplant.

CDR3 region: CASSLSPGANTGELFF. The DNA of the CDR3 is TGCGCCAGCAGCTTGAGCCCGGGGGCGAACACCGGGGAGCTGTTTTTT. The chain recombines TRBV5-1 with TRBJ2-2; D perhaps matches TRBD2 (6 bases). Trimming shortened V by 1 base and J by 0 bases, and 10 bases separated the two germline ends. The CDR3 length is 16 residues. From germline, CDR1 is SGHRS and CDR2 YFSETQ. Combining the CDR3 with reference TRBV5-1 and TRBJ2-2 gives the whole variable domain KAGVTQTPRYLIKTRGQQVTLSCSPISGHRSVSWYQQTPGQGLQFLFEYFSETQRNKGNFPGRFSGRQFSNSRSEMNVSTLELGDSALYLCASSLSPGANTGELFFGEGSRLTVL.